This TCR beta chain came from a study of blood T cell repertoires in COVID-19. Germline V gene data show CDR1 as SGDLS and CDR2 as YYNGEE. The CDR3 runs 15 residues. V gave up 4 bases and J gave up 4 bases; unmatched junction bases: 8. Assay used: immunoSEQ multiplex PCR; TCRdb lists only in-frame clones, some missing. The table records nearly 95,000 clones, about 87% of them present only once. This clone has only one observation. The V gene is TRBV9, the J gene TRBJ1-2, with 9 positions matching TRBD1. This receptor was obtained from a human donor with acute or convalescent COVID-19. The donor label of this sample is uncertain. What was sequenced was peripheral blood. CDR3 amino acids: CASSRDREIRYGYTF. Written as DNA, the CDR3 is TGTGCCAGCAGCCGGGACAGGGAGATTCGCTATGGCTACACCTTC.